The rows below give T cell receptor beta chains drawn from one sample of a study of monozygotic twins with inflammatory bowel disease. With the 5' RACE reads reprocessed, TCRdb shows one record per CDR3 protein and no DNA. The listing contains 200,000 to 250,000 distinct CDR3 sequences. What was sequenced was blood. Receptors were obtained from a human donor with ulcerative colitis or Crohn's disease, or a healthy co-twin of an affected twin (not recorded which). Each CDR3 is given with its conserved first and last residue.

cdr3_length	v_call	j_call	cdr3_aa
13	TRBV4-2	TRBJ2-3	CASSQERLDTQYF
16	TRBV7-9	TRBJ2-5	CASSLKIGGESETQYF
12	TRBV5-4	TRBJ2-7	CASSLEGFEQYF
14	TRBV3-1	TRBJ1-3	CASSLRYTGNTIYF
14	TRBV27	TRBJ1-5	CASSLRVGNQPQHF
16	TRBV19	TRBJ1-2	CATTRGTGGSRYGYTF
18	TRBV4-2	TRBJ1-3	CVSSQDWTGGGTGNTIYF
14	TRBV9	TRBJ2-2	CASSLGLTTGELFF
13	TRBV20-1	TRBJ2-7	CSAKRFLGDEQYF
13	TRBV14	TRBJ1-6	CASSPNSYSPLHF